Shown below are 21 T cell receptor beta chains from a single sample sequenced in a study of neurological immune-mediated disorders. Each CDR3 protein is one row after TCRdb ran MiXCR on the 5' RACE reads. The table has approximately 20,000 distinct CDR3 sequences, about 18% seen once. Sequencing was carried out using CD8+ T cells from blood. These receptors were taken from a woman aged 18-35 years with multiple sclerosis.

The CDR3 spells CASSLVSRPYEQYV. The CDR3 nucleotides read TGTGCCAGCAGCTTAGTGTCTCGACCCTACGAGCAGTACGTC. The chain joins TRBV7-9 to TRBJ2-7; D call uncertain. Trimming cost V 1 base and J 2 bases, with 9 bases left between them. In germline, CDR1 is SEHNR, CDR2 FQNEAQ (reference sequence). This CDR3 region has 14 residues.

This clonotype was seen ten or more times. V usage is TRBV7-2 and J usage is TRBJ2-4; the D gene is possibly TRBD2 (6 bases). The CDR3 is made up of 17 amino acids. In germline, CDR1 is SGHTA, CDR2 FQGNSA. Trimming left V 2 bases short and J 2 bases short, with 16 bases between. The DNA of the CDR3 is TGTGCCAGCAGCTTACTTCCGGGAGTAAGGACCAAAAACATTCAGTACTTC. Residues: CASSLLPGVRTKNIQYF.

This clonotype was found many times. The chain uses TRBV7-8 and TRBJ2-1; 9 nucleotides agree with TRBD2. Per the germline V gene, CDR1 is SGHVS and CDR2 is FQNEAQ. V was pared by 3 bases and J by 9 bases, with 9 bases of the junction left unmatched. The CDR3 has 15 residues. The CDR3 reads CASSFLAGRTSEQFF. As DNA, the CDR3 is TGTGCCAGCAGCTTCCTAGCGGGAAGAACAAGTGAGCAGTTCTTC.

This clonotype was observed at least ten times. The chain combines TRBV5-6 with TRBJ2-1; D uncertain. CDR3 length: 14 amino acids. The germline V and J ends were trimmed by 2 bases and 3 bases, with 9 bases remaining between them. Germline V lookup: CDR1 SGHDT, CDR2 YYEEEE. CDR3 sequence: CASSFLEVYNEQFF. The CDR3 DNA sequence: TGTGCCAGCAGCTTCTTAGAAGTCTACAATGAGCAGTTCTTC.

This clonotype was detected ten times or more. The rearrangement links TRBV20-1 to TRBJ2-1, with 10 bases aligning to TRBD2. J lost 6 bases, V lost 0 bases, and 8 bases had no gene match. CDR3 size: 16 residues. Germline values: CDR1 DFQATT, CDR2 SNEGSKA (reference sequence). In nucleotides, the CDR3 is TGCAGTGCTAGAGATCCCCCTAGCGGGGGCCGCAATGAGCAGTTCTTC. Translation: CSARDPPSGGRNEQFF.

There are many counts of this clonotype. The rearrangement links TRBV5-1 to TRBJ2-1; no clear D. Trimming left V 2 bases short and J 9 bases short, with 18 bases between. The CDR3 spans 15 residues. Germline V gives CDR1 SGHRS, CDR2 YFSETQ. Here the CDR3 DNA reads TGCGCCAGCAGCTTCAGGCAGGAGCAATCGGGTGAGCAGTTCTTC. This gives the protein CASSFRQEQSGEQFF.

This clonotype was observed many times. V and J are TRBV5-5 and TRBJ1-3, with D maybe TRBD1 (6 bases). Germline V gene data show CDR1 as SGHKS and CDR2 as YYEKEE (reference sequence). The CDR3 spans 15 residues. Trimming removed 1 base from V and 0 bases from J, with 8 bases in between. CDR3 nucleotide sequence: TGTGCCAGCAGCTTGAGGGGGAACTCTGGAAACACCATATATTTT. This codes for CASSLRGNSGNTIYF.

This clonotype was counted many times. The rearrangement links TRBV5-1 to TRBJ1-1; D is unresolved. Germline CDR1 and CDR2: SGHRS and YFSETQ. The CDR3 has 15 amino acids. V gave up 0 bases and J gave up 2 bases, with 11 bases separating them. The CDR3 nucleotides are TGCGCCAGCAGCTTGGGGCAGTTGATAAACACTGAAGCTTTCTTT. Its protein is CASSLGQLINTEAFF.

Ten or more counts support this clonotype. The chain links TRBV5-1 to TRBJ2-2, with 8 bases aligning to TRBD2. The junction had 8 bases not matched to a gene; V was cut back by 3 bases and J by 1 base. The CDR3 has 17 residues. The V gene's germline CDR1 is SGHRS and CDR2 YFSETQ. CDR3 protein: CASSYAGGGKNTGELFF. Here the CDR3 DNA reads TGCGCCAGCAGCTACGCCGGGGGGGGGAAGAACACCGGGGAGCTGTTTTTT.

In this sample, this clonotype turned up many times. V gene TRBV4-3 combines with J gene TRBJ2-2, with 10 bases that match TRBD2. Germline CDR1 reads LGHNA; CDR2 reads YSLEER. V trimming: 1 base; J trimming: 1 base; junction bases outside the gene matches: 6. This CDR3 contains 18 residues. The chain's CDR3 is CASSQGLAGVKNTGELFF. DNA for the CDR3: TGCGCCAGCAGCCAAGGTCTAGCGGGAGTAAAGAACACCGGGGAGCTGTTTTTT.

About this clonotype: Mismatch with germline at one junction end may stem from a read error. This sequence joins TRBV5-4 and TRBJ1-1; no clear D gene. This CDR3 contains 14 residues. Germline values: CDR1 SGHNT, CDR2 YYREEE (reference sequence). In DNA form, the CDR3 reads TGTGCCAGCAGCTCCCAAGGGAGGAACACTGGAGCTTTCTTT. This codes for CASSSQGRNTGAFF.

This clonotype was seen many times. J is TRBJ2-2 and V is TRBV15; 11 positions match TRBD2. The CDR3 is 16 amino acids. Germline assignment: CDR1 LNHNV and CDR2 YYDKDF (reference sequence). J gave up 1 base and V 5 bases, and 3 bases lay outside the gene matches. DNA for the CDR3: TGTGCCACCAGCCGGACTAGCGGGTGGAACACCGGGGAGCTGTTTTTT. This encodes CATSRTSGWNTGELFF.

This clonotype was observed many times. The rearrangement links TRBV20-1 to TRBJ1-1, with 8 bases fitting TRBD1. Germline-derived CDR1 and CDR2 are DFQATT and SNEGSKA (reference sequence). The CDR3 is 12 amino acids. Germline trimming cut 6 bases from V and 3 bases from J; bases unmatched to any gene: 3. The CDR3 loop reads CSAPTGDTEAFF. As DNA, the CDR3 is TGCAGTGCGCCGACAGGGGACACTGAAGCTTTCTTT.

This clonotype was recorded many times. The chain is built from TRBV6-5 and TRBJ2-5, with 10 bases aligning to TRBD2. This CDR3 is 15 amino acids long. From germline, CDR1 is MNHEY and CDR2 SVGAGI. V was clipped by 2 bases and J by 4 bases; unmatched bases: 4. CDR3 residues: CASSYGASGGETQYF. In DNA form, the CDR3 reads TGTGCCAGCAGTTACGGAGCTAGCGGGGGAGAGACCCAGTACTTC.

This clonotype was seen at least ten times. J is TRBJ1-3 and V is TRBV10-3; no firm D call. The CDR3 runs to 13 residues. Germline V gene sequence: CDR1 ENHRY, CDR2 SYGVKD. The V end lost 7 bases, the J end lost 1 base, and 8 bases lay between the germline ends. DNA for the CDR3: TGTGCCATCAAAGGACTTTCTGGAAACACCATATATTTT. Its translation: CAIKGLSGNTIYF.

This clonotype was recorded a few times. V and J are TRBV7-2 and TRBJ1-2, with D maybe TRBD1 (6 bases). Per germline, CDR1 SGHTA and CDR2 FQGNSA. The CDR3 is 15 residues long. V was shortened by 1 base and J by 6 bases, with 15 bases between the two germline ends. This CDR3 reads CASSLGWGAGDGYTF. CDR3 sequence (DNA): TGTGCCAGCAGCTTAGGTTGGGGGGCGGGAGATGGCTACACCTTC.

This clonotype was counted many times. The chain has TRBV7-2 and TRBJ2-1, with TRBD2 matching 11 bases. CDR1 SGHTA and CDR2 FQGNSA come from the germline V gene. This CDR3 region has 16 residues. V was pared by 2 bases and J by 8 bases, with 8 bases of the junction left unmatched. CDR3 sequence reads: CASSLNSGGGGDEQFF. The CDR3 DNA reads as TGTGCCAGCAGCTTAAATAGCGGGGGGGGAGGGGATGAGCAGTTCTTC.

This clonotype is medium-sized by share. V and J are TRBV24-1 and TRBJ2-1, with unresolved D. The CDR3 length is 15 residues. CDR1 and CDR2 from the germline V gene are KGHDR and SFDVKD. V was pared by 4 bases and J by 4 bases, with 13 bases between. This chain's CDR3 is CATSESGMKYNEQFF. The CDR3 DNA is TGTGCCACCAGTGAATCGGGCATGAAATACAATGAGCAGTTCTTC.

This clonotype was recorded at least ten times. As DNA, the CDR3 is TGTGCCAGCAGCCAAGGCCCTTCTAGCGGTAACGAGCAGTACTTC. Translation gives CASSQGPSSGNEQYF. The chain joins TRBV3-1 to TRBJ2-7; 7 positions match TRBD2. The V gene's germline CDR1 is LGHDT and CDR2 YNNKEL (reference sequence). The J segment lost 5 bases and the V segment lost 1 base, leaving 8 bases of the junction unmatched. This CDR3 contains 15 residues.

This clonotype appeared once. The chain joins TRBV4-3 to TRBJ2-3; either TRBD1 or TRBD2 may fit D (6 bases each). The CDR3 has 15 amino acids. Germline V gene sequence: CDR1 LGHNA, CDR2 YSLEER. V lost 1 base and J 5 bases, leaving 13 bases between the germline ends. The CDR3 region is CASSQVGAGRDTQYF. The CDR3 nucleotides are TGCGCCAGCAGCCAAGTGGGGGCGGGGAGAGATACGCAGTATTTT.

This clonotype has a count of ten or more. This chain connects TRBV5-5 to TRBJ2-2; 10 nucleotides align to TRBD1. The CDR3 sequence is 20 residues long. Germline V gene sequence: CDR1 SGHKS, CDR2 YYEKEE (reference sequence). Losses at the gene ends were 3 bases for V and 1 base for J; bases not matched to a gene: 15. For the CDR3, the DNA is TGTGCCAGCAGCTCCCATCTACCGGGACAGGGGAGTAGGAACACCGGGGAGCTGTTTTTT. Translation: CASSSHLPGQGSRNTGELFF. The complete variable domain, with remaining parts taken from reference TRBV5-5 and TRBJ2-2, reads DAGVTQSPTHLIKTRGQQVTLRCSPISGHKSVSWYQQVLGQGPQFIFQYYEKEERGRGNFPDRFSARQFPNYSSELNVNALLLGDSALYLCASSSHLPGQGSRNTGELFFGEGSRLTVL.